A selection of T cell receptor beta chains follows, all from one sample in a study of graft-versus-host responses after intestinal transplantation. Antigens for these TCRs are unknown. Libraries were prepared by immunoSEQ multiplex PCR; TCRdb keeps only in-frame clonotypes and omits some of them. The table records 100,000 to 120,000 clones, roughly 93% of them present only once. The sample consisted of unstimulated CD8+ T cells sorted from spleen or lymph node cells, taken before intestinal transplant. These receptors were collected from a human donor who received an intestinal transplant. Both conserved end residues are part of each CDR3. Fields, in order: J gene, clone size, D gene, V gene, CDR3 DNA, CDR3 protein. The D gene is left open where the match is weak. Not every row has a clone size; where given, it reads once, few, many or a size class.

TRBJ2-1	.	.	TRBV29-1	TGCAGCGTCAAACGGGGACTCCCATACAATGAGCAGTTCTTC	CSVKRGLPYNEQFF
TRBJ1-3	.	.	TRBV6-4	TGTGCCAGCAGAGCCGGGACGGAGGTCTCTGGAAACACCATATATTTT	CASRAGTEVSGNTIYF
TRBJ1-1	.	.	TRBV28	TGTGCCAGCAGCTTTTTCGCCGGGAACACTGAAGCTTTCTTT	CASSFFAGNTEAFF
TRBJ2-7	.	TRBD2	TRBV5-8	TGTGCCAGCAGCTTGGCGGGAGGGCCCGGATACGAGCAGTACTTC	CASSLAGGPGYEQYF
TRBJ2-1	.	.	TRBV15	TGTGCCACCAGCAGAGCGCGGGACGTGAACTACAATGAGCAGTTCTTC	CATSRARDVNYNEQFF
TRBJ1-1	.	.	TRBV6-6	TGTGCCACCCAGGGTGAAGCTTTCTTT	CATQGEAFF
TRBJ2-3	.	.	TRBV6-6	TGTGCCAGCAGTTACGGGCAGAATACGCAGTATTTT	CASSYGQNTQYF
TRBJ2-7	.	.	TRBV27	TGTGCCAGCAGTTTATCGTCGGGTGGCGAGCAGTACTTC	CASSLSSGGEQYF
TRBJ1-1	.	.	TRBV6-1	TGTGCCAGCAGCTACAGGGTTATCAACACTGAAGCTTTCTTT	CASSYRVINTEAFF
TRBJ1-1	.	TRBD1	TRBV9	TGTGCCAGCAGCGTAGTCTTTCAGGGGGGCGCTGAAGCTTTCTTT	CASSVVFQGGAEAFF
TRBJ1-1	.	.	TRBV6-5	TGTGCCAGCAGTTACGGATATTTGGGGAACACTGAAGCTTTCTTT	CASSYGYLGNTEAFF
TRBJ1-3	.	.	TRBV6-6	TGTGCCAGCAGTTACTCACGGCAGTACTTGGACACCATATATTTT	CASSYSRQYLDTIYF
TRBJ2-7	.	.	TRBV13	TGTGCCAGCAGCTTAGGAAGTACCTACGAGCAGTACTTC	CASSLGSTYEQYF
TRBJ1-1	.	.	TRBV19	TGTGCCAGTACCCAGGGAAGTGAAGCTTTCTTT	CASTQGSEAFF
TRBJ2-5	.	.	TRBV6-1	TGTGCCAGCAGTGCCCTCCGGGACCTAAAAGAGACCCAGTACTTC	CASSALRDLKETQYF
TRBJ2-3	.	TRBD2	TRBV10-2	TGCGCCAGCAGTCTAGCGGGGGGAATGGGGGATACGCAGTATTTT	CASSLAGGMGDTQYF
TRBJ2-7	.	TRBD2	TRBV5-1	TGCGCCAGCAGCTCGACTAGCGGGGGACCCTACGAGCAGTACTTC	CASSSTSGGPYEQYF
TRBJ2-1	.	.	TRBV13	TGTGCCAGCAGCCTCGGGAGTGTTGAGCAGTTCTTC	CASSLGSVEQFF
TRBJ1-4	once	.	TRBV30	TGTGCCTGGAGTGTACTAAGGGCGCCTAATGAAAAACTGTTTTTT	CAWSVLRAPNEKLFF
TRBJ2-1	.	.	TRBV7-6	TGTGCCAGCAGCCAAGGCTTTTACAATGAGCAGTTCTTC	CASSQGFYNEQFF
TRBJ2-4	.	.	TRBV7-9	TGTGCCAGCAGCCACATTACGGGCACAAACATTCAGTACTTC	CASSHITGTNIQYF
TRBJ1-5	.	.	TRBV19	TGTGCCAGTACCACCCGCGCGGACGGATACCAGCCCCAGCATTTT	CASTTRADGYQPQHF
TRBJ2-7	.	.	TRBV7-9	TGTGCCAGCAGGCGGGACAACTCCTACGAGCAGTACTTC	CASRRDNSYEQYF
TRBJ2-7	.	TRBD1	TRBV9	TGTGCCAGCAGCGACCGACAGGGACCCTACGAGCAGTACTTC	CASSDRQGPYEQYF
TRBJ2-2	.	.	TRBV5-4	TGTGCCAGCGGGTTCGGAACCGGGGAGCTGTTTTTT	CASGFGTGELFF
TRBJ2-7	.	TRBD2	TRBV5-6	TGTGCCAGCAGCCCCGGGACTATCTACGAGCAGTACTTC	CASSPGTIYEQYF
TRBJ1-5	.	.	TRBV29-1	TGCAGCGTTATACAGGGCCCCAGCAATCAGCCCCAGCATTTT	CSVIQGPSNQPQHF
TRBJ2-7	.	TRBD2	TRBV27	TGTGCCAGCAGTTTACGAGCGGGAGGGAACGAGCAGTACTTC	CASSLRAGGNEQYF
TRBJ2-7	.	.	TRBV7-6	TGTGCCAGCAGCTTAGCGACAGATTACGAGCAGTACTTC	CASSLATDYEQYF
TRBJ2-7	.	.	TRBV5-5	TGTGCCAGCAGCTTAGAAATGACGTGGGGCGGGCAGTACTTC	CASSLEMTWGGQYF